These 15 T cell receptor beta chains were sequenced from one sample in a study of cytomegalovirus exposure and HLA in healthy donors (dated by TCRdb to about 2017). Library creation used the immunoSEQ multiplex PCR assay. A mixture of 60 forward primers for TCR Vbeta segments and 13 reverse primers for TCR Jbeta segments was used in the multiplex PCR. TCRdb re-hosts the immuneACCESS table, in-frame sequences only. Its copies lack some clones; in the studies checked, an unresolved V gene accounts for under half of them, and the cause for the rest is not known. This sample holds some 120,000 clones; more than 9% were observed only once. The ten biggest clones cover around 5% of the sample. What was sequenced was PBMCs. The receptor set was obtained from a woman under 30 in good health and CMV-seropositive.

This clone was observed a few times. The rearrangement links TRBV6-5 to TRBJ1-1; D perhaps matches TRBD1 (5 bases). CDR3 length equals 15 residues. The germline gives CDR1 MNHEY, CDR2 SVGAGI. V was pared by 6 bases and J by 0 bases, with 14 bases between. The CDR3 DNA is TGTGCCAGCAGCTCGGGGGGACTTATGAACACTGAAGCTTTCTTT. This encodes CASSSGGLMNTEAFF.

This sequence joins TRBV9 and TRBJ1-1; 8 bases line up with TRBD1. Germline loops: CDR1 SGDLS, CDR2 YYNGEE. The CDR3 length is 17 residues. After removal of 3 bases from V and 0 bases from J, the junction contained 10 bases not matched to a gene. The DNA for the CDR3 is TGTGCCAGCAGCGCTGACCGGGACAGGCGGATGAACACTGAAGCTTTCTTT. Its protein is CASSADRDRRMNTEAFF.

The table lists this clone with a few counts. V gene TRBV18 combines with J gene TRBJ1-5, with unresolved D. Germline V gene data show CDR1 as KGHSH and CDR2 as LQKENI. The CDR3 loop spans 14 amino acids. Trimming removed 6 bases from V and 0 bases from J, with 9 bases in between. The CDR3 spells CASSWEYSNQPQHF. CDR3 sequence (DNA): TGTGCCAGCTCTTGGGAGTATAGCAATCAGCCCCAGCATTTT.

This clone was detected only a few times. CDR3 nucleotides: TGTGCCAGCAGCCCAGGGGAATTGAGCAATCAGCCCCAGCATTTT. Its translation: CASSPGELSNQPQHF. The V and J genes are TRBV5-5 and TRBJ1-5; D is possibly TRBD1 (6 bases). V lost 4 bases and J 1 base, leaving 12 bases between the germline ends. The CDR3 has 15 amino acids. CDR1 is SGHKS and CDR2 is YYEKEE in the germline V gene (reference sequence).

V gene TRBV6-5 combines with J gene TRBJ1-6; D is undetermined. The length of the CDR3 is 16 residues. Deletions cut 0 bases from V and 2 bases from J, with 8 bases between. Germline values: CDR1 MNHEY, CDR2 SVGAGI. The CDR3 region is CASSYSMRAYNSPLHF. CDR3 bases: TGTGCCAGCAGTTACTCGATGAGGGCCTATAATTCACCCCTCCACTTT.

This clone was counted a few times. The rearrangement uses TRBV6-6 and TRBJ2-1, with 9 positions matching TRBD1. Germline trimming cut 0 bases from V and 6 bases from J; bases unmatched to any gene: 6. The CDR3 totals 16 residues. CDR1 and CDR2 from the germline V gene are MNHNY and SVGAGI (reference sequence). The CDR3 bases are TGTGCCAGCAGTTACTCCCCACAGGGGGCCAGCAATGAGCAGTTCTTC. The encoded protein is CASSYSPQGASNEQFF.

V usage is TRBV18 and J usage is TRBJ1-1; tentative D call: TRBD1 (5 bases). The CDR3 is made up of 13 amino acids. V was trimmed by 5 bases and J by 6 bases, leaving 13 bases between them. Germline values: CDR1 KGHSH, CDR2 LQKENI. CDR3 sequence: CASSRVKGSEAFF. The DNA of the CDR3 is TGTGCCAGCTCAAGGGTTAAGGGGTCTGAAGCTTTCTTT. The full variable domain, in which reference TRBV18 and TRBJ1-1 provide the parts outside the CDR3, is NAGVMQNPRHLVRRRGQEARLRCSPMKGHSHVYWYRQLPEEGLKFMVYLQKENIIDESGMPKERFSAEFPKEGPSILRIQQVVRGDSAAYFCASSRVKGSEAFFGQGTRLTVV.

This clone occurred a few times. V gene TRBV28 combines with J gene TRBJ2-2; the D gene is possibly TRBD2 (5 bases). The CDR3 runs 15 residues. The germline V gene has CDR1 MDHEN and CDR2 SYDVKM. Trimming removed 2 bases at V and 4 bases at J, with 11 bases between. CDR3 nucleotides: TGTGCCAGCAGTTTAAGAGCGGTGGGCACCGGGGAGCTGTTTTTT. Translating it yields CASSLRAVGTGELFF.

The rearrangement uses TRBV5-6 and TRBJ2-1; a weak D match, TRBD2 (6 bases). The V gene lost 1 base and the J gene lost 8 bases, with 16 bases spanning the gap. Germline CDR1 SGHDT, CDR2 YYEEEE. CDR3 length: 15 residues. CDR3 region: CASSLSGTLLDEQFF. The CDR3, as DNA: TGTGCCAGCAGCTTGTCCGGGACTCTGCTGGATGAGCAGTTCTTC.

This clone was found a few times. The gene calls are TRBV30 and TRBJ2-3; D not resolved. Looked up from germline, CDR1 is GTSNPN and CDR2 is SVGIG (reference sequence). The CDR3 has 14 residues. The germline V and J ends were trimmed by 1 base and 0 bases, with 8 bases remaining between them. CDR3 sequence: CAWSGVVSTDTQYF. The CDR3 nucleotides read TGTGCCTGGAGTGGTGTTGTAAGCACAGATACGCAGTATTTT. The variable domain in full, with the rest retrieved from reference TRBV30 and TRBJ2-3, is SQTIHQWPATLVQPVGSPLSLECTVEGTSNPNLYWYRQAAGRGLQLLFYSVGIGQISSEVPQNLSASRPQDRQFILSSKKLLLSDSGFYLCAWSGVVSTDTQYFGPGTRLTVL.

This clone was detected only a few times. The chain recombines TRBV19 with TRBJ1-5; unclear D gene. The germline V gene has CDR1 LNHDA and CDR2 SQIVND (reference sequence). This CDR3 comprises 14 residues. Between the trimmed V and J ends, which lost 8 bases and 3 bases, there was a span of 14 bases. CDR3 amino acids: CASRLPGDNQPQHF. The CDR3 DNA reads as TGTGCCAGTCGACTCCCTGGTGACAATCAGCCCCAGCATTTT.

Only a few counts were recorded for this clone. The gene calls are TRBV5-4 and TRBJ1-1, with TRBD1 identical over 7 bases. The CDR3 spans 16 residues. The germline V gene has CDR1 SGHNT and CDR2 YYREEE (reference sequence). V shed 2 bases, J shed 0 bases, and the junction held 7 bases outside the gene matches. The CDR3 is CASSFPTGSMNTEAFF. CDR3 sequence (DNA): TGTGCCAGCAGCTTCCCGACAGGGTCTATGAACACTGAAGCTTTCTTT.

The chain carries TRBV5-6 and TRBJ2-5; D unresolved. The CDR3 spans 14 residues. The germline V gene has CDR1 SGHDT and CDR2 YYEEEE. Trimming pared 0 bases from V and 5 bases from J, leaving 11 bases between. CDR3 DNA sequence: TGTGCCAGCAGCTTGGTACCGCTCGAGGAGACCCAGTACTTC. It yields the protein CASSLVPLEETQYF. Combining the CDR3 with reference TRBV5-6 and TRBJ2-5 gives the whole variable domain DAGVTQSPTHLIKTRGQQVTLRCSPKSGHDTVSWYQQALGQGPQFIFQYYEEEERQRGNFPDRFSGHQFPNYSSELNVNALLLGDSALYLCASSLVPLEETQYFGPGTRLLVL.

About this clone: The junction departs from germline at one end; a sequencing error may be responsible. The chain is built from TRBV7-7 and TRBJ2-3; the D gene is possibly TRBD2 (6 bases). The CDR3 is 13 amino acids. The germline CDR1 and CDR2 sequences are SSHAT and FNYEAQ (reference sequence). In DNA form, the CDR3 reads TGTGCTAGCAGCTTAGGAGCGGGAGATACGCAGTATTTT. Protein: CASSLGAGDTQYF.

The rearrangement joins TRBV2 to TRBJ1-3; weak D call: TRBD1 (6 bases). The CDR3 runs to 15 residues. V was cut by 7 bases and J by 0 bases, with 13 bases left in between. The germline V gene has CDR1 SNHLY and CDR2 FYNNEI. This CDR3 reads CASNRESFSGNTIYF. In nucleotides, the CDR3 is TGTGCCAGCAACAGGGAATCCTTCTCTGGAAACACCATATATTTT.